The clone carrying this T cell receptor (beta chain) has just one count. This record comes from a study of T cell changes during pregnancy in multiple sclerosis. Libraries were prepared by immunoSEQ multiplex PCR; TCRdb keeps only in-frame clonotypes and omits some of them. The table includes around 67,000 clones, under 90% detected once. Germline lookup yields CDR1 SGHAT and CDR2 FQNNGV. V lost 3 bases to trimming and J lost 8 bases, with 14 bases between them. This CDR3 has 14 amino acids. The material sequenced was peripheral blood, taken after pregnancy. The sequence came from a female donor in good health, enrolled as a control in a pregnancy study. The V call is TRBV11-2, the J call TRBJ2-1; possible D gene TRBD1, 5 bases. The CDR3 region is CASSFLGVRHEQFF. CDR3 coding DNA: TGTGCCAGCAGCTTTTTAGGGGTTAGGCATGAGCAGTTCTTC.